The 11 T cell receptor beta chains reported below all come from one sample, sequenced in a study of HIV-infected patients and healthy controls (dated by TCRdb to 2013 to 2014). The library was produced with 5' RACE. Instrument used: Illumina MiSeq. 500 to 600 ng RNA was reverse transcribed with SuperScript III using primers against the alpha and beta constant regions. Separate libraries for the alpha and beta chains were generated through chain-specific third strand synthesis that incorporated multiplexing indices. TCRdb cleaned the public reads at Q25 with fastp, built clones with MiXCR and kept in-frame beta chains. Identical CDR3 protein sequences are pooled into one entry, listed with their most common genes and DNA. The sample table contains several thousand distinct CDR3 sequences; only one count was recorded for around 9% of them. About 42% of the sample belongs to the ten largest clones. Follow-up blood from HIV-infected patients was collected roughly three months, about 14 weeks, after antiretroviral therapy began. Since whole blood was used without any cell fractionation, the repertoire reflected all peripheral T cells in unsorted form.

This specimen consisted of blood, obtained during antiretroviral therapy. Every receptor here comes from an adult with HIV infection.

By sample fraction, this clonotype is medium-sized. V usage is TRBV11-2 and J usage is TRBJ2-7, with D unclear. Germline V gene data show CDR1 as SGHAT and CDR2 as FQNNGV. The CDR3 loop spans 15 amino acids. The germline V and J ends were trimmed by 0 bases and 2 bases, with 11 bases remaining between them. For the CDR3, the DNA is TGTGCCAGCAGCTTAGATCTTGGCATTGCCTACGAGCAGTACTTC. Its protein product is CASSLDLGIAYEQYF.

This clonotype was seen repeatedly, ten times or more. This sequence joins TRBV9 and TRBJ1-1, with 8 nucleotides matching TRBD1. The CDR3 has 13 residues. V shed 6 bases, J shed 3 bases, and the junction held 4 bases outside the gene matches. CDR1 and CDR2 from the germline V gene are SGDLS and YYNGEE. The CDR3 DNA is TGTGCCAGCACCGGGACAGGACACACTGAAGCTTTCTTT. Translating gives CASTGTGHTEAFF.

This clonotype was seen at least ten times. The chain joins TRBV30 to TRBJ2-5; unclear D gene. The CDR3 is made up of 12 amino acids. Germline V gene lookup returns CDR1 GTSNPN and CDR2 SVGIG (reference sequence). V was pared by 3 bases and J by 4 bases, with 9 bases between. The CDR3 region has the DNA TGTGCCTGGAGCCGACTTACAGAGACCCAGTACTTC. This translates into CAWSRLTETQYF.

This clonotype was seen ten or more times. The CDR3 sequence is CASSLGRTGIGETQYF. CDR3 sequence (DNA): TGTGCCAGCAGCTTGGGGCGGACGGGTATCGGGGAGACCCAGTACTTC. The chain recombines TRBV5-6 with TRBJ2-5, with D unclear. This CDR3 spans 16 amino acids. V lost 0 bases and J lost 5, with 17 bases in between. Germline loops: CDR1 SGHDT, CDR2 YYEEEE.

This clonotype was observed a handful of times. The V gene is TRBV10-3, the J gene TRBJ2-3; TRBD2 matches at 7 bases. CDR1 is ENHRY, CDR2 SYGVKD, per germline. The CDR3 consists of 15 residues. Losses at the gene ends were 2 bases for V and 0 bases for J; bases not matched to a gene: 2. CDR3 sequence (DNA): TGTGCCATCAGTGAGCAGCGGGGAAGCACAGATACGCAGTATTTT. Translated, it gives CAISEQRGSTDTQYF.

This clonotype is medium-sized (0.01 to 0.1%) in the sample. The chain uses TRBV6-2 or TRBV6-3 and TRBJ2-1; 9 bases match TRBD1. The CDR3 has 16 residues. Germline loops: CDR1 MNHEY, CDR2 SVGEGT. J gave up 4 bases and V 2 bases, and 6 bases lay outside the gene matches. The CDR3 DNA reads TGTGCCAGCAGTTACGTAATGGGACAGGGTTACAATGAGCAGTTCTTC. Translating it yields CASSYVMGQGYNEQFF.

This clonotype was observed at least ten times. The chain recombines TRBV7-3 with TRBJ2-1; D remains unclear. Germline loops: CDR1 SGHTA, CDR2 FQGTGA. This CDR3 has 12 amino acids. Deletions cut 4 bases from V and 8 bases from J, with 9 bases between. The CDR3 nucleotides are TGTGCCAGCAGCTCAGAGTCCGATGAGCAGTTCTTC. Its translation: CASSSESDEQFF.

This clonotype has just a few counts. V and J are TRBV5-1 and TRBJ1-2; D gene ambiguous. Germline V lookup: CDR1 SGHRS, CDR2 YFSETQ. V was cut by 1 base and J by 0 bases, with 7 bases left in between. This CDR3 has 14 residues. CDR3 in amino acids: CASSLNEPNYGYTF. The CDR3 coding sequence is TGCGCCAGCAGCTTGAACGAACCTAACTATGGCTACACCTTC. The full variable domain, its missing parts supplied by reference TRBV5-1 and TRBJ1-2, is KAGVTQTPRYLIKTRGQQVTLSCSPISGHRSVSWYQQTPGQGLQFLFEYFSETQRNKGNFPGRFSGRQFSNSRSEMNVSTLELGDSALYLCASSLNEPNYGYTFGSGTRLTVV.

The genes are TRBV4-3 and TRBJ2-1, with D tentatively TRBD2 (6 bases). Trimming cost V 1 base and J 4 bases, with 20 bases left between them. Germline assignment: CDR1 LGHNA and CDR2 YSLEER. The CDR3 sequence is 18 residues long. The CDR3 spells CASSQGSLVSGGYNEQFF. CDR3 DNA sequence: TGCGCCAGCAGCCAAGGCAGTTTGGTTAGCGGTGGATACAATGAGCAGTTCTTC.

There are many counts of this clonotype. The rearrangement joins TRBV5-4 to TRBJ2-5; D is perhaps TRBD2 (5 bases). Germline CDR1 reads SGHNT; CDR2 reads YYREEE (reference sequence). With 1 base removed from V and 0 bases from J, the gap between germline ends came to 7 bases. The CDR3 spans 14 residues. CDR3 protein: CASSLIGDQETQYF. CDR3 bases: TGTGCCAGCAGCTTGATCGGGGACCAAGAGACCCAGTACTTC.

The sample holds a few counts of this clonotype. The V call is TRBV7-9, the J call TRBJ2-5; D assignment may be TRBD1 or TRBD2 (6 bases each). Germline-derived CDR1 and CDR2 are SEHNR and FQNEAQ (reference sequence). This CDR3 region has 16 residues. Trimming pared 5 bases from V and 2 bases from J, leaving 18 bases between. The CDR3 here is CASSRRQVRGQETQYF. The CDR3 DNA sequence: TGTGCCAGCAGCAGACGACAGGTCCGGGGGCAAGAGACCCAGTACTTC.